The source of this T cell receptor (beta chain) is a study of T-cell memory formation after mild COVID-19 (dated by TCRdb to the early 2020s). General notes on the study: Most TCR sequence clusters were specific to one of the two donors. Longitudinal TCRalpha and TCRbeta repertoire sequencing tracked T-cell clones expanding and contracting after mild COVID-19 in a couple of donors. The cohort was made up of two young adult volunteers, one female and one male, who were previously healthy.

In this sample, this clonotype turned up many times. Its antigen is not yet known. No quality values exist for individual bases; no much larger clone is one base distant. PBMCs were isolated by Ficoll-Paque density gradient centrifugation. TCRdb shows the sequencer as Illumina NovaSeq 6000. TCRalpha and TCRbeta cDNA libraries were built by 5'RACE with constant-segment primers, adding sample barcodes and unique molecular identifiers. Trizol reagent was used to extract RNA from every sample. The libraries were amplified in two PCR steps, and the second step added a second sample barcode and Illumina TruSeq adapters. Libraries were sequenced on an Illumina NovaSeq with 2 x 150 bp paired-end reads. The original pipeline was this. Reads were demultiplexed and collapsed into UMI-guided consensus sequences with migec v1.2.7. With mixcr v2.1.11, UMI consensuses were aligned to TRA and TRB V and J templates and assembled into clonotypes. A clonotype was counted as expanded or contracted only when both edgeR and NoisET called the clonotype significant, with the noise models trained on biological replicates. For edgeR calls, the cutoffs were a false discovery rate-adjusted p below 0.01 and a log2 fold-change threshold of 1. PCA with hierarchical clustering of max-normalized trajectories of the 1000 most abundant clonotypes was used as exploratory dynamics analysis. Separately sequenced CD4+ and CD8+ repertoires were used to assign the CD4 or CD8 phenotype of responding clones. Through fastp at Q25 and MiXCR, TCRdb rebuilt clones from the public reads, retaining in-frame beta chains. One record per CDR3 amino acid sequence lists the most common genes and DNA. It is TCRdb's table, rather than the study itself, that gives the V and J calls and clone size. This sample comprises around 45,000 distinct CDR3 sequences, roughly 9.8% of them detected only once. The ten largest clones capture 12% of the sample.

What the work shows at the level of the full study, not this receptor alone: Only a couple of mild cases were covered in the study, and larger cohorts including severe cases with pre-infection samples were considered necessary. Clones contracting from day 15 to 85 had balanced CD4/CD8 phenotypes, while a second wave expanding from day 15 to 37 was biased towards CD4+. Contracting CD4+ clones appeared mostly in the CM and EM memory subsets, whereas CD8+ clones were enriched in EMRA. SARS-CoV-2 specificity was not confirmed for the second-wave clones peaking on day 37. Some responding clones were detected in pre-infection memory, which suggested that pre-existing cross-reactive memory T cells had joined the SARS-CoV-2 response.

Trimming removed 5 bases from V and 5 bases from J; the gene matches leave 17 bases unexplained. Via the germline V gene, CDR1 is MNHEY and CDR2 SVGAGI. Inclusive of the bounding cysteine and phenylalanine, the CDR3 is 19 residues long. Kept here is only the CDR3 DNA, which spans 57 bases and is read in frame from base 1. The chain is assembled from TRBV6-5 and TRBJ2-1; 11 bases in the middle match TRBD2. Sequenced input: PBMCs or a T cell subset sorted from them (not recorded which). This clonotype originated in an adult woman who had mild COVID-19 (a few samples of this study predate the infection). The sample titles of this study are shuffled in the database, so cell type and time point are left out; the donor was told from shared clones. CDR3 protein: CASSPPRGLAGPRNNEQFF. The DNA sequence is as follows: TGTGCCAGCAGTCCCCCCAGAGGACTAGCGGGCCCTCGGAACAATGAGCAGTTCTTC.